This is a list of T cell receptor beta chains from one sample in a study of shared clonotypes between healthy human individuals. Data came from immunoSEQ multiplex PCR; TCRdb stores just in-frame clones and leaves some out. Among about 470,000 clones listed, 70% to 80% were seen once. The sample comprised PBMCs. All receptors derive from a woman between 40 and 55 years old in good health. Some clones in this sample may be carry-over from other donors' samples. Both conserved end residues are part of each CDR3. D genes are given only for firm matches. Some rows mark clone size as missing; the rest say once, few, many or name a class of expanded clone.

V gene: TRBV4-1; J gene: TRBJ2-2; CDR3 length: 16; D gene: TRBD2; clone size: .; CDR3 protein: CASSRGEGTVTGELFF; CDR3 DNA: TGCGCCAGCAGTAGAGGGGAGGGGACGGTCACCGGGGAGCTGTTTTTT
V gene: TRBV27; J gene: TRBJ1-1; CDR3 length: 13; D gene: .; clone size: .; CDR3 protein: CASGGGGHTEAFF; CDR3 DNA: TGTGCCAGCGGGGGGGGCGGACACACTGAAGCTTTCTTT
V gene: TRBV2; J gene: TRBJ2-5; CDR3 length: 15; D gene: TRBD1; clone size: many; CDR3 protein: CASSAMGTGIETQYF; CDR3 DNA: TGTGCCAGCAGCGCTATGGGGACAGGGATAGAGACCCAGTACTTC
V gene: TRBV2; J gene: TRBJ2-2; CDR3 length: 16; D gene: TRBD2; clone size: .; CDR3 protein: CASSLTSGRVTGELFF; CDR3 DNA: TGTGCCAGCAGTCTGACTAGCGGGAGGGTCACCGGGGAGCTGTTTTTT
V gene: TRBV5-1; J gene: TRBJ1-4; CDR3 length: 16; D gene: TRBD1; clone size: once; CDR3 protein: CASSLDGTGTSEKLFF; CDR3 DNA: TGCGCCAGCAGCTTGGATGGGACAGGTACAAGTGAAAAACTGTTTTTT
V gene: TRBV28; J gene: TRBJ2-2; CDR3 length: 15; D gene: .; clone size: few; CDR3 protein: CASSPGTGNTGELFF; CDR3 DNA: TGTGCCAGCAGCCCCGGGACGGGCAACACCGGGGAGCTGTTTTTT
V gene: TRBV7-9; J gene: TRBJ1-2; CDR3 length: 15; D gene: .; clone size: many; CDR3 protein: CASSLALGGNYGYTF; CDR3 DNA: TGTGCCAGCAGCTTAGCGCTCGGGGGTAACTATGGCTACACCTTC
V gene: TRBV27; J gene: TRBJ2-7; CDR3 length: 16; D gene: .; clone size: .; CDR3 protein: CASSPLGRVSSYEQYF; CDR3 DNA: TGTGCCAGCAGTCCCCTCGGCAGGGTCAGCTCCTACGAGCAGTACTTC
V gene: TRBV7-9; J gene: TRBJ1-1; CDR3 length: 15; D gene: TRBD1; clone size: .; CDR3 protein: CASSGTGVRGTEAFF; CDR3 DNA: TGTGCCAGCAGCGGGACAGGGGTGAGAGGGACTGAAGCTTTCTTT
V gene: TRBV28; J gene: TRBJ1-5; CDR3 length: 15; D gene: .; clone size: once; CDR3 protein: CASRVSGSLNQPQHF; CDR3 DNA: TGTGCCAGTCGGGTTTCAGGGAGTCTGAATCAGCCCCAGCATTTT
V gene: TRBV9; J gene: TRBJ2-7; CDR3 length: 13; D gene: .; clone size: few; CDR3 protein: CASSVGLGYEQYF; CDR3 DNA: TGTGCCAGCAGCGTAGGTTTGGGATACGAGCAGTACTTC
V gene: TRBV5-4; J gene: TRBJ2-7; CDR3 length: 13; D gene: .; clone size: .; CDR3 protein: CASSAGASYEQYF; CDR3 DNA: TGTGCCAGCAGCGCCGGGGCCTCCTACGAGCAGTACTTC
V gene: TRBV5-1; J gene: TRBJ2-1; CDR3 length: 14; D gene: .; clone size: .; CDR3 protein: CASSLVGGLDEQFF; CDR3 DNA: TGCGCCAGCAGCTTGGTGGGGGGCCTAGACGAGCAGTTCTTC
V gene: TRBV7-2; J gene: TRBJ2-1; CDR3 length: 15; D gene: TRBD2; clone size: .; CDR3 protein: CASSIRAGDHNEQFF; CDR3 DNA: TGTGCCAGCAGCATAAGAGCGGGAGACCACAATGAGCAGTTCTTC
V gene: TRBV28; J gene: TRBJ2-1; CDR3 length: 12; D gene: .; clone size: .; CDR3 protein: CASSLQRLEQFF; CDR3 DNA: TGTGCCAGCAGTTTACAAAGACTTGAGCAGTTCTTC
V gene: TRBV9; J gene: TRBJ2-3; CDR3 length: 15; D gene: .; clone size: .; CDR3 protein: CASSVVGGAGDTQYF; CDR3 DNA: TGTGCCAGCAGCGTAGTTGGGGGAGCTGGGGATACGCAGTATTTT
V gene: TRBV15; J gene: TRBJ2-3; CDR3 length: 16; D gene: TRBD2; clone size: once; CDR3 protein: CATSRASGASTDTQYF; CDR3 DNA: TGTGCCACCAGCAGAGCTAGCGGGGCTAGCACAGATACGCAGTATTTT
V gene: TRBV11-2; J gene: TRBJ2-5; CDR3 length: 12; D gene: .; clone size: .; CDR3 protein: CASSLVRETQYF; CDR3 DNA: TGTGCCAGCAGCTTAGTGCGGGAGACCCAGTACTTC
V gene: TRBV18; J gene: TRBJ2-5; CDR3 length: 13; D gene: .; clone size: .; CDR3 protein: CASSAQGRETQYF; CDR3 DNA: TGTGCCAGCTCAGCGCAGGGGAGGGAGACCCAGTACTTC
V gene: TRBV28; J gene: TRBJ1-2; CDR3 length: 15; D gene: .; clone size: .; CDR3 protein: CASSPNQGGHYGYTF; CDR3 DNA: TGTGCCAGCAGTCCTAACCAGGGAGGGCACTATGGCTACACCTTC
V gene: TRBV29-1; J gene: TRBJ1-1; CDR3 length: 13; D gene: TRBD1; clone size: .; CDR3 protein: CSARQGVGTEAFF; CDR3 DNA: TGCAGCGCCCGCCAGGGGGTAGGCACTGAAGCTTTCTTT
V gene: TRBV19; J gene: TRBJ2-7; CDR3 length: 17; D gene: .; clone size: .; CDR3 protein: CASSSYGAASSSYEQYF; CDR3 DNA: TGTGCCAGTAGTAGTTACGGGGCAGCCTCGAGCTCCTACGAGCAGTACTTC
V gene: TRBV28; J gene: TRBJ1-1; CDR3 length: 13; D gene: TRBD1; clone size: .; CDR3 protein: CASRQGAVTEAFF; CDR3 DNA: TGTGCCAGCAGACAGGGGGCAGTAACTGAAGCTTTCTTT
V gene: TRBV7-9; J gene: TRBJ2-7; CDR3 length: 15; D gene: TRBD2; clone size: .; CDR3 protein: CASSLVLAGRYEQYF; CDR3 DNA: TGTGCCAGCAGCCTGGTACTAGCGGGACGGTACGAGCAGTACTTC
V gene: TRBV6-5; J gene: TRBJ2-7; CDR3 length: 16; D gene: TRBD2; clone size: once; CDR3 protein: CASSYHPGLAVYEQYF; CDR3 DNA: TGTGCCAGCAGTTACCACCCGGGACTAGCGGTCTACGAGCAGTACTTC
V gene: TRBV19; J gene: TRBJ2-1; CDR3 length: 15; D gene: .; clone size: .; CDR3 protein: CASGAAQSSYNEQFF; CDR3 DNA: TGTGCCAGCGGGGCAGCTCAAAGCTCCTACAATGAGCAGTTCTTC
V gene: TRBV7-2; J gene: TRBJ2-7; CDR3 length: 15; D gene: .; clone size: once; CDR3 protein: CASSIVAQVSYEQYF; CDR3 DNA: TGTGCCAGCAGCATCGTAGCCCAGGTCTCCTACGAGCAGTACTTC
V gene: TRBV25-1; J gene: TRBJ1-1; CDR3 length: 15; D gene: TRBD1; clone size: .; CDR3 protein: CASSQSAATGTEAFF; CDR3 DNA: TGTGCCAGCAGTCAATCGGCCGCGACAGGGACTGAAGCTTTCTTT
V gene: TRBV10-2; J gene: TRBJ2-5; CDR3 length: 12; D gene: .; clone size: .; CDR3 protein: CATGLPGRTQYF; CDR3 DNA: TGCGCCACTGGACTCCCGGGGCGGACCCAGTACTTC
V gene: TRBV7-3; J gene: TRBJ2-2; CDR3 length: 16; D gene: .; clone size: .; CDR3 protein: CASSLTVARNTGELFF; CDR3 DNA: TGTGCCAGCAGCTTAACCGTAGCCCGGAACACCGGGGAGCTGTTTTTT
V gene: TRBV21-1; J gene: TRBJ1-2; CDR3 length: 19; D gene: .; clone size: .; CDR3 protein: CASSARVPGQPPKNYGYTF; CDR3 DNA: TGTGCCAGCAGCGCCAGGGTCCCGGGACAGCCACCGAAGAACTATGGCTACACCTTC
V gene: TRBV5-4; J gene: TRBJ2-7; CDR3 length: 15; D gene: .; clone size: many; CDR3 protein: CASSLGVASSNEQYF; CDR3 DNA: TGTGCCAGCAGCTTAGGGGTGGCTAGCTCCAACGAGCAGTACTTC
V gene: TRBV6-1; J gene: TRBJ1-2; CDR3 length: 17; D gene: .; clone size: .; CDR3 protein: CASSDGPQGTSNYGYTF; CDR3 DNA: TGTGCCAGCAGTGACGGCCCGCAGGGGACGTCTAACTATGGCTACACCTTC